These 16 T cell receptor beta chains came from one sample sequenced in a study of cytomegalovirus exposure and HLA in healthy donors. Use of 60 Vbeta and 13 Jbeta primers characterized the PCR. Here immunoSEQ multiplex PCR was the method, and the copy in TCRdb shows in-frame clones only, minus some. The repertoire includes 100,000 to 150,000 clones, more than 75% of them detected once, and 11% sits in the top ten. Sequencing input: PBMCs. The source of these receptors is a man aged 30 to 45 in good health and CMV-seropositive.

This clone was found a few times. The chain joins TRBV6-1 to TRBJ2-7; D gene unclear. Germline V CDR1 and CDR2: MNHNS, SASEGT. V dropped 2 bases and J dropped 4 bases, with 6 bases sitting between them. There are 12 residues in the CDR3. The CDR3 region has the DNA TGTGCCAGCAGTGAACGCGAGTACGAGCAGTACTTC. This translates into CASSEREYEQYF.

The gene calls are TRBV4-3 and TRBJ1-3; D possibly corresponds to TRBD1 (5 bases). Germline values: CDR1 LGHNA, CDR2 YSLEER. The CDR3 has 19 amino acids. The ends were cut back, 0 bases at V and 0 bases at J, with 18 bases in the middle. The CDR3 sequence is CASSQDSVRGGYSGNTIYF. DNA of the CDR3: TGCGCCAGCAGCCAAGATTCTGTTCGGGGGGGTTACTCTGGAAACACCATATATTTT.

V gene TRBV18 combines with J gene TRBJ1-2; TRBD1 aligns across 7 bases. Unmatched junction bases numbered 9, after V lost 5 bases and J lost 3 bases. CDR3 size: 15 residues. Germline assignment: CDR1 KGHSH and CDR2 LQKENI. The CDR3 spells CASSSYRGGDYGYTF. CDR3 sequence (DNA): TGTGCCAGCTCATCCTACAGGGGAGGTGACTATGGCTACACCTTC.

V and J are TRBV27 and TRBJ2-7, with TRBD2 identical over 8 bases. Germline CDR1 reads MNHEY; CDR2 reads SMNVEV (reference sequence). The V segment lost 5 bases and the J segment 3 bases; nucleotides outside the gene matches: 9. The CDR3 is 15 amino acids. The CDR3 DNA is TGTGCCAGCAGTCTCAGCACTAGCGGCTTCTACGAGCAGTACTTC. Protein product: CASSLSTSGFYEQYF.

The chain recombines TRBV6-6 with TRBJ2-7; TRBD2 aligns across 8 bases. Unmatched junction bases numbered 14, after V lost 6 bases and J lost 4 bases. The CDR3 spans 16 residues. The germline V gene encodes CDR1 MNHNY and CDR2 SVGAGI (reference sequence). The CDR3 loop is CASRPPAGTRGYEQYF. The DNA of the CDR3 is TGTGCCAGCAGACCCCCCGCCGGGACTAGAGGTTACGAGCAGTACTTC.

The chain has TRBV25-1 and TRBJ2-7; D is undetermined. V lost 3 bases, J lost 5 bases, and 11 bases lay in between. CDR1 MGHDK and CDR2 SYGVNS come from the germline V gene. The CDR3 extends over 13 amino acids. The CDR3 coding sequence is TGTGCCAGCAGTGATCGGTTCATCAACGAGCAGTACTTC. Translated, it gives CASSDRFINEQYF.

CDR3 DNA: TGTGCCAGCAGTTTTCGGGTTGGCAGGGTAAGCACTGAAGCTTTCTTT. As protein: CASSFRVGRVSTEAFF. V is TRBV27 and J is TRBJ1-1; D might be TRBD1 (5 bases). Per germline, CDR1 MNHEY and CDR2 SMNVEV (reference sequence). Deletions cut 3 bases from V and 4 bases from J, with 18 bases between. This CDR3 comprises 16 residues.

The CDR3 nucleotides are TGCAGCGTGGGGGGACTAGCCTCTCGCGAGCAGTACTTC. It yields the protein CSVGGLASREQYF. This chain joins TRBV29-1 and TRBJ2-7; 9 bases are shared with TRBD2. CDR3 length equals 13 residues. Trimming at V came to 6 bases and at J to 6 bases, leaving 9 bases not matched to a gene. Germline V gene lookup returns CDR1 SQVTM and CDR2 ANQGSEA.

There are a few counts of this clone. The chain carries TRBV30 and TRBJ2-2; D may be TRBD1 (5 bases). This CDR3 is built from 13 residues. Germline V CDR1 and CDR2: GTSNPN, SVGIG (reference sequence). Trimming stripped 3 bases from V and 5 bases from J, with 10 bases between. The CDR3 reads CAWRAGRTGELFF. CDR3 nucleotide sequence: TGTGCCTGGAGAGCAGGGCGGACCGGGGAGCTGTTTTTT.

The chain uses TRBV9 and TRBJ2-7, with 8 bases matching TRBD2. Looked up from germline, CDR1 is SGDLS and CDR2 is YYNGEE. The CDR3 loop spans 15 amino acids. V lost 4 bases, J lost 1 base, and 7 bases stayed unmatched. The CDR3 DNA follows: TGTGCCAGCAGCCCCCAGACTAGCGCTTCCTACGAGCAGTACTTC. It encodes CASSPQTSASYEQYF. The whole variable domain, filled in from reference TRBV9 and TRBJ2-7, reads DSGVTQTPKHLITATGQRVTLRCSPRSGDLSVYWYQQSLDQGLQFLIQYYNGEERAKGNILERFSAQQFPDLHSELNLSSLELGDSALYFCASSPQTSASYEQYFGPGTRLTVT.

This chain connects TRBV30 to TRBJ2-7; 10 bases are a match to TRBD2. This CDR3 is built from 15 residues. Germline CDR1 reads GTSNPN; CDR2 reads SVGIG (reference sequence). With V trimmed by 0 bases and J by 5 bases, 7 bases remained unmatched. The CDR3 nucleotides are TGTGCCTGGAGTGTTCCTAGCGGGAGTTTTCACGAGCAGTACTTC. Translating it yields CAWSVPSGSFHEQYF.

For the CDR3, the DNA is TGTGCCAGCAGCTTATCTTCGGGAGGCTACGAGCAGTACTTC. Amino acids: CASSLSSGGYEQYF. The rearrangement uses TRBV13 and TRBJ2-7, with 7 nucleotides matching TRBD2. Germline V gene lookup returns CDR1 PRHDT and CDR2 FYEKMQ (reference sequence). The V gene end was trimmed by 2 bases and the J gene end by 3 bases; junction bases not matched to a gene: 4. The CDR3 contains 14 residues.

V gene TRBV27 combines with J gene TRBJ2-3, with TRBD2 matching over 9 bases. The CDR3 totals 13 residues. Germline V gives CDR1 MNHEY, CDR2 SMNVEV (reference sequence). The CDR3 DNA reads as TGTGTTACCGGACTAGCGAAGGCAGATACGCAGTATTTT. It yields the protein CVTGLAKADTQYF.

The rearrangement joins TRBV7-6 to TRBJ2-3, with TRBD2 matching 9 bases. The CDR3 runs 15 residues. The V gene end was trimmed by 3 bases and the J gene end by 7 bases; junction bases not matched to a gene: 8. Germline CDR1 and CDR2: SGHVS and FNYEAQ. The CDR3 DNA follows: TGTGCCAGCAGCTTCCTTAGCGGGAGCGTGAATACGCAGTATTTT. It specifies CASSFLSGSVNTQYF. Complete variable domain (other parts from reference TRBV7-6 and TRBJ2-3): GAGVSQSPRYKVTKRGQDVALRCDPISGHVSLYWYRQALGQGPEFLTYFNYEAQQDKSGLPNDRFSAERPEGSISTLTIQRTEQRDSAMYRCASSFLSGSVNTQYFGPGTRLTVL.

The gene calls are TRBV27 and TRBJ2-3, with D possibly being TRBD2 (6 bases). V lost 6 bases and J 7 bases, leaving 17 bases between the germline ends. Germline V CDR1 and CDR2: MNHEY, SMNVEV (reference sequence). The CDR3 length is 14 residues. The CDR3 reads CASSRPGARNTQYF. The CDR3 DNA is TGTGCCAGCAGCCGTCCGGGAGCCCGTAATACGCAGTATTTT.

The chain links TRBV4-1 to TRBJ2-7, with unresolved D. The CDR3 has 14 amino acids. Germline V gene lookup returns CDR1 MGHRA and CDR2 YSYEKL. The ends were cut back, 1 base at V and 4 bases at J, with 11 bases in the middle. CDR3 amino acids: CASSQGEILYEQYF. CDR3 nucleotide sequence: TGCGCCAGCAGCCAAGGCGAGATTTTATACGAGCAGTACTTC.